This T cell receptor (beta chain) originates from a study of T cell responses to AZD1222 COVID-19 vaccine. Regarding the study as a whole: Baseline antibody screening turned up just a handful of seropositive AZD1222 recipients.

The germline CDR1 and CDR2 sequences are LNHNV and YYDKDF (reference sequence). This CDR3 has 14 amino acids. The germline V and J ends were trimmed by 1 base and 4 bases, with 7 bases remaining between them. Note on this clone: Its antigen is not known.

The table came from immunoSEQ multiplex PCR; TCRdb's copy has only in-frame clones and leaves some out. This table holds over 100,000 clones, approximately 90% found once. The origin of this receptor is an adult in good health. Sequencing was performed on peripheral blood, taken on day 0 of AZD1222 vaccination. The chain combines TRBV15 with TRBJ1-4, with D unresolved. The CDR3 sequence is CATSRVKYNEKLFF. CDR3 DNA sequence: TGTGCCACCAGCAGAGTCAAGTATAATGAAAAACTGTTTTTT.